A selection of T cell receptor beta chains follows, all from one sample in a study of T cell responses to AZD1222 COVID-19 vaccine. Profiling relied on immunoSEQ multiplex PCR, and the TCRdb table lists in-frame clones only, not all of them. Among some 130,000 clones listed, approximately 85% were seen once. The starting material was peripheral blood, obtained on day 0 of AZD1222 vaccination. Source of these receptors: an adult in good health. Each CDR3 is given without its conserved first and last residue. A D gene is named only where the DNA matches it firmly.

D gene	V gene	J gene	CDR3 protein
-	TRBV29-1	TRBJ2-3	SVGGGSGTQY
-	TRBV3-1/TRBV3-2	TRBJ1-2	ASSQGQGTSGYT
TRBD1	TRBV19	TRBJ2-3	ATQSSGGRSTDTQY
-	TRBV9	TRBJ2-7	ASGLAADGEQY
TRBD2	TRBV29-1	TRBJ2-1	SVGGGNEQF
-	TRBV12-5	TRBJ2-2	ASGLALLSPPNTGELF
TRBD2	TRBV5-4	TRBJ2-7	ASSLPGTSGQEQY
-	TRBV6-2/TRBV6-3	TRBJ2-3	ASSYWNRDTDTQY
-	TRBV9	TRBJ1-6	ASSVGGSPLH
TRBD1	TRBV30	TRBJ1-2	AWAGDRGHNYGYT
TRBD2	TRBV10-1	TRBJ2-3	ASSIDSGRATVNTQY
TRBD1	TRBV18	TRBJ1-3	ASSPLGTADSGNTIY
TRBD1	TRBV19	TRBJ1-5	ASRDRGQPQH
-	TRBV28	TRBJ2-7	ASSPDSYEQY
TRBD1	TRBV29-1	TRBJ1-6	SVARDRDNSPLH
TRBD1	TRBV29-1	TRBJ2-7	SVGGTGETGDFYGQY